This T cell receptor (beta chain) originates from a study of regulatory T cells in long-lasting Graves disease. Arm-PCR of CDR3 regions and iRepertoire HTBI primers were the basis on which TCR beta libraries were built. As processed by the authors: Detected in the samples were some 68 TRBV and under 15 TRBJ segments. TCRdb recomputed calls from the multiplex PCR reads with MiXCR, one row per CDR3 protein. What appears here as the V and J calls and clone size reflects TCRdb's work, not the paper's. Of 600,000 to 800,000 distinct CDR3 sequences in the sample, roughly 30% are singletons; the top ten hold under 50%. This clonotype was observed once. This CDR3 has 17 amino acids. The germline V gene encodes CDR1 SGHTA and CDR2 FQGNSA. Unmatched junction bases numbered 13, after V lost 5 bases and J lost 4 bases. Time point of the sample: persistent/refractory GD, antithyroid drugs over 5 years with positive TRAb. There was RNA extracted from PBMCs, and the TCR library was made from it. From each patient, roughly 9 milliliters of peripheral blood was drawn and collected into an EDTA anticoagulant tube.

V and J are TRBV7-2 and TRBJ2-3; TRBD2 agrees at 9 bases. The source of this sequence is a female donor with Graves disease. This material consisted of peripheral blood mononuclear cells (PBMCs), taken when the disease was refractory, from a patient treated with antithyroid drugs. The CDR3 DNA sequence: TGTGCCAGCAGCCTCATAAGGGGAGCGGGAGGACCAGATACGCAGTATTTT. Translation gives CASSLIRGAGGPDTQYF.